A selection of T cell receptor beta chains follows, all from one sample in a study of CD8+ T cells in alopecia areata. Here immunoSEQ multiplex PCR was the method, and the copy in TCRdb shows in-frame clones only, minus some. The data contain around 69,000 clones, roughly 60% of them singletons. This material consisted of CD8+ T cells sorted from blood, taken at week 0. Source of these receptors: a human donor with alopecia areata. Both conserved end residues are part of each CDR3. Each record gives: D gene, J gene, clone size, V gene, CDR3 protein, CDR3 DNA. D genes are given only for firm matches. Only part of the rows carry a size: once, few, many, or a class if the clone is expanded.

>TRBD2|TRBJ2-5|NA|TRBV10-3
CAINPTSGGQETQYF
TGTGCCATCAATCCGACTAGCGGGGGCCAAGAGACCCAGTACTTC
>TRBD2|TRBJ2-1|NA|TRBV27
CASSPFVGGSFDEQFF
TGTGCCAGCAGTCCTTTCGTGGGGGGGTCCTTTGATGAGCAGTTCTTC
>TRBD1|TRBJ2-2|NA|TRBV23-1
CASSPGQIANTGELFF
TGCGCCAGCAGTCCGGGACAGATCGCGAACACCGGGGAGCTGTTTTTT
>NA|TRBJ2-1|few|TRBV5-6
CASSSLGYEQFF
TGTGCCAGCAGCTCCCTCGGGTATGAGCAGTTCTTC
>TRBD1|TRBJ2-7|NA|TRBV7-3
CASSSGTGVSSYEQYF
TGTGCCAGCAGCTCCGGGACAGGGGTTAGCTCCTACGAGCAGTACTTC
>TRBD1|TRBJ2-2|NA|TRBV29-1
CGIQRQGEVRELFF
TGCGGCATACAACGACAGGGGGAGGTCAGGGAGCTGTTTTTT
>TRBD1|TRBJ1-1|NA|TRBV6-5
CASSLGDREAFF
TGTGCCAGCAGCTTAGGGGACAGGGAAGCTTTCTTT
>NA|TRBJ1-5|few|TRBV27
CASSLAGDSNQPQHF
TGTGCCAGCAGTTTAGCGGGGGATAGCAATCAGCCCCAGCATTTT
>NA|TRBJ1-4|NA|TRBV7-2
CASSLDGTSEKLFF
TGTGCCAGCAGCTTAGATGGGACAAGTGAAAAACTGTTTTTT
>TRBD2|TRBJ2-5|NA|TRBV6-5
CASTAGVAGETQYF
TGTGCCAGCACGGCGGGAGTGGCTGGGGAGACCCAGTACTTC
>NA|TRBJ2-2|few|TRBV27
CASSLLVPGELFF
TGTGCCAGCAGTTTATTAGTCCCCGGGGAGCTGTTTTTT
>NA|TRBJ2-1|NA|TRBV6-5
CASSYSDRGAYNEQFF
TGTGCCAGCAGTTACTCGGATAGGGGGGCCTACAATGAGCAGTTCTTC
>TRBD1|TRBJ2-1|NA|TRBV19
CASSIFGQEYNEQFF
TGTGCCAGTAGTATATTCGGACAGGAGTACAATGAGCAGTTCTTC
>NA|TRBJ1-2|NA|TRBV29-1
CSVEPASANYGYTF
TGCAGCGTTGAGCCAGCTTCAGCTAACTATGGCTACACCTTC
>NA|TRBJ1-1|NA|TRBV5-6
CASSLGVMNTEAFF
TGTGCCAGCAGCTTGGGGGTTATGAACACTGAAGCTTTCTTT
>TRBD2|TRBJ2-5|NA|TRBV7-8
CASSLRLLAPAAETQYF
TGTGCCAGCAGCTTAAGGTTACTAGCGCCTGCGGCAGAGACCCAGTACTTC
>TRBD2|TRBJ2-7|NA|TRBV29-1
CSVESGAGYEQYF
TGCAGCGTTGAGAGCGGGGCAGGCTACGAGCAGTACTTC
>NA|TRBJ2-7|NA|TRBV4-1
CASSQQGGVYEQYF
TGCGCCAGCAGCCAACAGGGGGGCGTCTACGAGCAGTACTTC
>NA|TRBJ1-1|NA|TRBV7-2
CASSLSPAVADEAFF
TGTGCCAGCAGCTTATCGCCCGCCGTGGCGGATGAAGCTTTCTTT
>NA|TRBJ2-5|NA|TRBV4-3
CASSQGIGTLGGQETQYF
TGCGCCAGCAGCCAAGGAATAGGGACACTCGGGGGGCAAGAGACCCAGTACTTC
>TRBD1|TRBJ1-2|NA|TRBV27
CASIGQGTGGYGYTF
TGTGCCAGCATCGGACAGGGAACCGGGGGCTATGGCTACACCTTC
>NA|TRBJ2-7|NA|TRBV5-1
CASSLSRAREQYF
TGCGCCAGCAGCTTGAGCAGGGCACGAGAGCAGTACTTC
>NA|TRBJ1-2|NA|TRBV6-5
CASSPRFDLNYGYTF
TGTGCCAGCAGCCCCCGATTCGACCTTAACTATGGCTACACCTTC
>TRBD1|TRBJ2-5|NA|TRBV5-1
CASNLIPSDRRKETQYF
TGCGCCAGCAACCTCATCCCTTCGGACAGGAGAAAAGAGACCCAGTACTTC
>NA|TRBJ1-1|NA|TRBV29-1
CSVEFTGAPEAFF
TGCAGCGTTGAATTTACGGGTGCCCCTGAAGCTTTCTTT
>NA|TRBJ2-3|NA|TRBV27
CASSLWQASTDTQYF
TGTGCCAGCAGTTTATGGCAGGCTAGCACAGATACGCAGTATTTT
>NA|TRBJ2-3|NA|TRBV7-3
CASRGTDTQYF
TGTGCCAGCAGGGGCACAGATACGCAGTATTTT
>NA|TRBJ1-4|NA|TRBV6-5
CASSYSDSAEKLFF
TGTGCCAGCAGTTATTCTGATAGCGCCGAAAAACTGTTTTTT
>NA|TRBJ2-1|NA|TRBV19
CASSIGSYNEQFF
TGTGCCAGTAGTATTGGCAGCTACAATGAGCAGTTCTTC
>NA|TRBJ1-2|NA|TRBV27
CASSLGWGYGYTF
TGTGCCAGCAGTTTGGGGTGGGGCTATGGCTACACCTTC
>NA|TRBJ2-7|NA|TRBV27
CASSTGIPYEQYF
TGTGCCAGCAGTACAGGGATCCCCTACGAGCAGTACTTC
>NA|TRBJ1-4|NA|TRBV5-4
CASSLAGAATNEKLFF
TGTGCCAGCAGCTTGGCGGGGGCTGCAACTAATGAAAAACTGTTTTTT
>TRBD1|TRBJ2-1|NA|TRBV5-6
CASSLGQGAKNEQFF
TGTGCCAGCAGCTTGGGACAGGGGGCTAAGAATGAGCAGTTCTTC
>NA|TRBJ2-1|few|TRBV7-9
CASSGNLILKGEPPNEQFF
TGTGCCAGCAGCGGTAACCTGATCCTGAAGGGGGAGCCCCCCAATGAGCAGTTCTTC
>TRBD2|TRBJ2-1|NA|TRBV7-2
CASSLAWDYAFNEQFF
TGTGCCAGCAGCTTAGCTTGGGACTATGCCTTCAATGAGCAGTTCTTC
>NA|TRBJ2-7|NA|TRBV4-1
CASSQPSGGPREQYF
TGCGCCAGCAGCCAGCCTAGTGGCGGCCCTCGCGAGCAGTACTTC
>TRBD2|TRBJ2-7|NA|TRBV5-1
CASRETSGSPRYEQYF
TGCGCCAGCAGAGAGACTAGCGGGAGCCCTCGCTACGAGCAGTACTTC
>NA|TRBJ1-2|NA|TRBV25-1
CASQWAYGYTF
TGTGCCAGCCAGTGGGCCTATGGCTACACCTTC
>NA|TRBJ2-1|NA|TRBV7-6
CASSPWGRNNEQFF
TGTGCCAGCAGCCCATGGGGCCGAAACAATGAGCAGTTCTTC
>TRBD2|TRBJ2-7|NA|TRBV6-5
CASSATSASSYEQYF
TGTGCCAGCAGTGCGACTAGCGCAAGCTCCTACGAGCAGTACTTC
>TRBD2|TRBJ2-1|NA|TRBV27
CASSLAGGNEQFF
TGTGCCAGCAGTTTAGCGGGGGGGAATGAGCAGTTCTTC
>TRBD2|TRBJ2-3|few|TRBV5-1
CASKLGLAEITDTQYF
TGCGCCAGCAAACTTGGACTAGCGGAGATCACAGATACGCAGTATTTT
>NA|TRBJ2-4|few|TRBV6-4
CASSYSELPKNIQYF
TGTGCCAGCAGTTACTCGGAGTTACCCAAAAACATTCAGTACTTC
>NA|TRBJ2-5|NA|TRBV5-1
CASSFTEETQYF
TGCGCCAGCAGCTTCACCGAGGAGACCCAGTACTTC
>NA|TRBJ2-1|few|TRBV13
CASSSLLPPYNEQFF
TGTGCCAGCAGCTCCCTGCTGCCACCCTACAATGAGCAGTTCTTC
>NA|TRBJ2-1|NA|TRBV19
CASSVALPGGPGEQFF
TGTGCCAGTAGTGTCGCGCTGCCTGGGGGGCCAGGGGAGCAGTTCTTC
>NA|TRBJ2-3|few|TRBV7-2
CASSPGTTSTDTQYF
TGTGCCAGCAGCCCCGGGACGACTAGCACAGATACGCAGTATTTT
>TRBD1|TRBJ1-1|NA|TRBV4-1
CASSDRVGTEAFF
TGCGCCAGCAGCGACAGGGTGGGCACTGAAGCTTTCTTT
>NA|TRBJ1-1|NA|TRBV7-9
CASSAQGVNTEAFF
TGTGCCAGCAGCGCACAGGGAGTGAACACTGAAGCTTTCTTT
>TRBD1|TRBJ1-2|NA|TRBV7-9
CASSAPGQLNYGYTF
TGTGCCAGCAGCGCCCCGGGACAGCTTAACTATGGCTACACCTTC
>TRBD2|TRBJ2-3|many|TRBV6-4
CASSDSGRDDTQYF
TGTGCCAGCAGTGATAGCGGGAGAGACGATACGCAGTATTTT
>NA|TRBJ2-7|NA|TRBV27
CASSFYASYEQYF
TGTGCCAGCAGTTTTTACGCAAGCTACGAGCAGTACTTC